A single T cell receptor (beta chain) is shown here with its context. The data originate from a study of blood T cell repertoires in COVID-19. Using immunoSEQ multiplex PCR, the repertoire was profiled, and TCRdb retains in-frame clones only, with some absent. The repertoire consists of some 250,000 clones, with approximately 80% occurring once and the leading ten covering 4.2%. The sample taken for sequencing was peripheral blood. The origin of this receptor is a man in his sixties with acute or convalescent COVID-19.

The CDR3 reads CASIREANEKLFF. The CDR3 DNA reads as TGTGCCAGCATTAGGGAGGCTAATGAAAAACTGTTTTTT. The V and J genes are TRBV6-5 and TRBJ1-4; no clear D. Trimming took off 7 bases at V and 3 bases at J, with 9 bases between the two ends. Germline-derived CDR1 and CDR2 are MNHEY and SVGAGI. This CDR3 has 13 amino acids.